This paragraph covers one TCR beta chain sequence. The sample belongs to a study of blood T cell repertoires in COVID-19. Enrollees, about 18 to 89 years old, lived in about two dozen US areas. Donors were grouped by their self-reported clinical history. Among Cohort 3 donors, those recovered had two negative PCRs, clearance, or symptom resolution. With 5 bases removed from V and 1 base from J, the gap between germline ends came to 14 bases. Germline CDR1 reads SQVTM; CDR2 reads ANQGSEA. The CDR3 runs to 14 residues. Original methodology: Reference gene primers were amplified, and this amplification served to estimate nucleated cell counts. Sequenced by immunoSEQ multiplex PCR; TCRdb stores in-frame clones only, minus some. Clone size and the V and J calls come from that table; the DNA yielded D and trimming. The sample lists approximately 210,000 clones; under 90% were seen once.

The clonotype was recovered from a woman between 55 and 75 years old who had recovered from COVID-19. J is TRBJ1-1 and V is TRBV29-1; no reliable D call. The sequenced sample was PBMCs or T cells enriched from blood (not recorded which). CDR3 sequence (DNA): TGCAGCGTTCAAACCTCAGGCGCGAACACTGAAGCTTTCTTT. Protein product: CSVQTSGANTEAFF.